This paragraph reports one TCR beta chain. These data originate in a study of blood T cell repertoires in COVID-19. The overall study: Sites in the United States, Italy and Spain provided acute and convalescent COVID-19 samples. Nucleic acid was either cDNA or gDNA, and it came from T cells, B-cell-depleted T cells, or PBMCs.

Germline V lookup: CDR1 SNHLY, CDR2 FYNNEI. This CDR3 has 14 amino acids. J was trimmed by 2 bases and V by 1 base; bases with no gene match: 0. Sequencing used immunoSEQ multiplex PCR; TCRdb keeps in-frame clones, though not all of them. The table lists roughly 250,000 clones, about four fifths of them singletons. The genes are TRBV2 and TRBJ2-5; 8 bases line up with TRBD1. Sequencing used peripheral blood. The sequence was obtained from a woman older than 75 with acute or convalescent COVID-19. CDR3 amino acids: CASSEGTGQETQYF. DNA for the CDR3: TGTGCCAGCAGTGAAGGGACAGGGCAAGAGACCCAGTACTTC.